These 5 T cell receptor beta chains were all obtained from the same sample, sequenced in a study of regulatory T cells in long-lasting Graves disease (TCRdb year 2021). The time point label, read with the paper, signifies: newly diagnosed GD, antithyroid drugs for less than 3 months. RNA was extracted from PBMCs in TRIzol for both TCR sequencing and RNA sequencing. Libraries came from multiplex PCR. Sequenced on an Illumina HiSeq 4000. To build TCR beta libraries, CDR3 regions were amplified by Arm-PCR using iRepertoire HTBI primers. TCRdb's own reprocessing of the public reads used fastp at Q25 and MiXCR and kept productive beta chains. Each entry merges the rows of one CDR3 protein and shows their most common DNA and genes. Across this sample there are 350,000 to 500,000 distinct CDR3 sequences, with 14% seen only once. The ten most abundant clones make up roughly 18% of the sample. These data were also filed under a second study, of T cells in Graves' hyperthyroidism and ophthalmopathy.

This specimen was peripheral blood mononuclear cells (PBMCs), taken at new diagnosis, from a patient treated with antithyroid drugs. These receptors originate from a woman between 50 and 59 years old with Graves disease. Donor details come from another sample of the same person, matched by shared clones.

About this clonotype: One end of the junction fails to match germline, which may point to a read error. The V call is TRBV5-5, the J call TRBJ2-1; TRBD1 agrees at 9 bases. This CDR3 is 18 amino acids long. CDR1 is SGHKS, CDR2 YYEKEE, per germline (reference sequence). The CDR3 here is CASSLGRSGQGPYNERFF. The CDR3 DNA is TGTGCCAGCAGCTTGGGCCGTTCGGGACAGGGCCCCTACAATGAGCGGTTCTTC. The variable domain in full, with the rest retrieved from reference TRBV5-5 and TRBJ2-1, is DAGVTQSPTHLIKTRGQQVTLRCSPISGHKSVSWYQQVLGQGPQFIFQYYEKEERGRGNFPDRFSARQFPNYSSELNVNALLLGDSALYLCASSLGRSGQGPYNERFFGPGTRLTVL.

The V and J genes are TRBV4-1 and TRBJ1-2; 7 bases fit TRBD1. CDR3 length: 15 residues. The V segment lost 4 bases and the J segment 2 bases; nucleotides outside the gene matches: 7. Germline V gives CDR1 MGHRA, CDR2 YSYEKL. Written as DNA, the CDR3 is TGCGCCAGCAGCCTACTCCCAGGGGGGAACTATGGCTACACCTTC. It yields the protein CASSLLPGGNYGYTF.

In this sample, this clonotype turned up many times. The chain is built from TRBV30 and TRBJ1-4; D unclear. The CDR3 covers 13 residues. CDR1 and CDR2 (germline): GTSNPN, SVGIG (reference sequence). The ends were cut back, 3 bases at V and 3 bases at J, with 8 bases in the middle. Here the CDR3 DNA reads TGTGCCTGGAGCGGTGGCCCTAATGAAAAACTGTTTTTT. Translated, it gives CAWSGGPNEKLFF.

The V gene is TRBV19, the J gene TRBJ2-7, with 9 bases identical to TRBD2. The V gene end was trimmed by 4 bases and the J gene end by 1 base; junction bases not matched to a gene: 11. The CDR3 sequence is 17 residues long. Germline V gene data show CDR1 as LNHDA and CDR2 as SQIVND (reference sequence). In DNA, the CDR3 is TGTGCCAGTAGTAAGGGCCCTAGCGGGGACGATTCCTACGAGCAGTACTTC. Translating gives CASSKGPSGDDSYEQYF. Based on the CDR3 plus reference TRBV19 and TRBJ2-7, the full variable domain is DGGITQSPKYLFRKEGQNVTLSCEQNLNHDAMYWYRQDPGQGLRLIYYSQIVNDFQKGDIAEGYSVSREKKESFPLTVTSAQKNPTAFYLCASSKGPSGDDSYEQYFGPGTRLTVT.

This clonotype occurred many times. The genes are TRBV18 and TRBJ2-3; maybe TRBD2 (5 bases). Germline V gene sequence: CDR1 KGHSH, CDR2 LQKENI. The V end was cut by 3 bases, the J end by 5 bases, with 12 bases between. The CDR3 length is 14 residues. CDR3 coding DNA: TGTGCCAGCTCACCCCCGTCCGGAGGAGATACGCAGTATTTT. Translated, it gives CASSPPSGGDTQYF.